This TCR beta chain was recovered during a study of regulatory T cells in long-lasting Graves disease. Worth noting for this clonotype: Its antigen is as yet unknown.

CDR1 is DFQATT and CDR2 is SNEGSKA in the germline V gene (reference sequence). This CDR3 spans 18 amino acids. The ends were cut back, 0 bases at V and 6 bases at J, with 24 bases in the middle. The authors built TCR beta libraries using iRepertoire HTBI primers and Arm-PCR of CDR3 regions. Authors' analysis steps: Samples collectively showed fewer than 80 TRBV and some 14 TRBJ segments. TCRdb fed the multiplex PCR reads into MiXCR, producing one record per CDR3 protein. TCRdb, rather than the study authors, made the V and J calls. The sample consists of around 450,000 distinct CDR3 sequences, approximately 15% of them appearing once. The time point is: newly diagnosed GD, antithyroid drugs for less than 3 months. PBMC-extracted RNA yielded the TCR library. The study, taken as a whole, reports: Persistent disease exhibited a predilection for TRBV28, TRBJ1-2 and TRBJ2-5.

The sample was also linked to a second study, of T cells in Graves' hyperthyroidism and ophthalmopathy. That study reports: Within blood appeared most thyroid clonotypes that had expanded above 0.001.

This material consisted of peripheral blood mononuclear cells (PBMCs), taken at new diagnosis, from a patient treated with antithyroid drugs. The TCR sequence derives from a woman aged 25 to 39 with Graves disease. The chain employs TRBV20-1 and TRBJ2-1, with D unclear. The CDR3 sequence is CSARDLVSVGNWGNEQFF. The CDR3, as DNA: TGCAGTGCTAGAGATCTTGTAAGCGTGGGGAATTGGGGCAATGAGCAGTTCTTC.